The 14 T cell receptor beta chains presented below share a single source sample, sequenced in a study of cytomegalovirus exposure and HLA in healthy donors. Clones were sequenced by immunoSEQ multiplex PCR, and TCRdb holds only the in-frame ones, with some missing. The sample comprises around 200,000 clones, about 80% of which are singletons, and approximately 2.9% rests with the top ten. The sequencing input was PBMCs. These receptor sequences come from a woman between 18 and 30 years old in good health and CMV-seropositive.

This clone occurred once. This rearrangement joins TRBV18 to TRBJ2-1; D perhaps matches TRBD2 (6 bases). Per the germline V gene, CDR1 is KGHSH and CDR2 is LQKENI. With 5 bases removed from V and 0 bases from J, the gap between germline ends came to 8 bases. The CDR3 covers 14 residues. The CDR3, as DNA: TGTGCCAGCTCATCCGGGAGCTCCTACAATGAGCAGTTCTTC. Translating gives CASSSGSSYNEQFF. Full variable domain (missing parts from reference TRBV18 and TRBJ2-1): NAGVMQNPRHLVRRRGQEARLRCSPMKGHSHVYWYRQLPEEGLKFMVYLQKENIIDESGMPKERFSAEFPKEGPSILRIQQVVRGDSAAYFCASSSGSSYNEQFFGPGTRLTVL.

This clone has only a few counts. V usage is TRBV6-5 and J usage is TRBJ2-7; perhaps TRBD1 as D (5 bases). Germline values: CDR1 MNHEY, CDR2 SVGAGI. This CDR3 comprises 14 residues. With 2 bases removed from V and 0 bases from J, the gap between germline ends came to 8 bases. As DNA, the CDR3 is TGTGCCAGCAGTTACGGCGGACACTCCTACGAGCAGTACTTC. Amino acid sequence: CASSYGGHSYEQYF.

The chain couples TRBV27 to TRBJ2-1; 7 nucleotides match TRBD2. Germline V gives CDR1 MNHEY, CDR2 SMNVEV (reference sequence). The CDR3 loop spans 14 amino acids. Trimming at V came to 6 bases and at J to 0 bases, leaving 2 bases not matched to a gene. The CDR3 is CASSRGVSYNEQFF. As DNA, the CDR3 is TGTGCCAGCAGCCGGGGGGTCTCCTACAATGAGCAGTTCTTC.

This rearrangement joins TRBV6-1 to TRBJ1-5; 7 nucleotides agree with TRBD1. With V trimmed by 5 bases and J by 9 bases, 10 bases remained unmatched. From germline, CDR1 is MNHNS and CDR2 SASEGT. The CDR3 spans 14 residues. The CDR3 DNA reads TGTGCCAGCAGTAACCCAGGGGGGCCACGGCCCCAGCATTTT. Translating gives CASSNPGGPRPQHF.

The chain uses TRBV4-3 and TRBJ1-2; D remains unclear. This CDR3 is built from 13 residues. V gave up 1 base and J gave up 3 bases, with 6 bases separating them. The germline V gene has CDR1 LGHNA and CDR2 YSLEER. The CDR3 DNA sequence: TGCGCCAGCAGCCAAGGGACTGACTATGGCTACACCTTC. It codes for CASSQGTDYGYTF.

The V and J genes are TRBV4-2 and TRBJ1-5; D not certain. CDR1 is LGHNA and CDR2 is YNFKEQ in the germline V gene. Trimming left V 1 base short and J 8 bases short, with 12 bases between. CDR3 length: 14 residues. The CDR3 loop is CASSQARVEEPQHF. The CDR3, as DNA: TGTGCCAGCAGCCAAGCCCGGGTAGAAGAGCCCCAGCATTTT.

The chain uses TRBV19 and TRBJ2-4; TRBD1 agrees at 9 bases. CDR3 length equals 15 residues. The J segment lost 12 bases and the V segment lost 6 bases, leaving 15 bases of the junction unmatched. Per the germline V gene, CDR1 is LNHDA and CDR2 is SQIVND (reference sequence). The CDR3 sequence: CASRRDRAGGSDQYF. DNA of the CDR3: TGTGCCAGTAGGCGGGACAGGGCAGGAGGATCGGATCAGTACTTC. The full variable domain, in which reference TRBV19 and TRBJ2-4 provide the parts outside the CDR3, is DGGITQSPKYLFRKEGQNVTLSCEQNLNHDAMYWYRQDPGQGLRLIYYSQIVNDFQKGDIAEGYSVSREKKESFPLTVTSAQKNPTAFYLCASRRDRAGGSDQYFGAGTRLSVL.

Regarding this clone: The sample holds other DNA sequences that translate to the same CDR3. This chain joins TRBV6-5 and TRBJ2-7, with 12 bases matching TRBD2. The trim removed 4 bases at V and 4 bases at J, leaving 5 bases unmatched. The CDR3 totals 15 residues. The germline V gene encodes CDR1 MNHEY and CDR2 SVGAGI. The chain's CDR3 is CASSSTSGGTYEQYF. Here the CDR3 DNA reads TGTGCCAGCAGTTCGACTAGCGGGGGCACATACGAGCAGTACTTC.

The chain recombines TRBV4-3 with TRBJ2-7, with D possibly matching TRBD1 (6 bases). Trimming removed 1 base from V and 3 bases from J, with 13 bases in between. CDR3 size: 15 residues. Germline assignment: CDR1 LGHNA and CDR2 YSLEER. The chain's CDR3 is CASSQGSGQYYEQYF. In nucleotides, the CDR3 is TGCGCCAGCAGCCAAGGTTCAGGACAGTACTACGAGCAGTACTTC.

This rearrangement joins TRBV5-1 to TRBJ2-7, with 9 bases lining up with TRBD2. This CDR3 spans 15 amino acids. V dropped 4 bases and J dropped 4; count of bases not matched to a gene: 9. From germline, CDR1 is SGHRS and CDR2 YFSETQ. The CDR3 here is CASSTRLAEKYEQYF. In DNA form, the CDR3 reads TGCGCCAGCAGCACCAGACTAGCGGAGAAATACGAGCAGTACTTC.

The gene calls are TRBV7-2 and TRBJ1-4; no reliable D call. CDR1 SGHTA and CDR2 FQGNSA come from the germline V gene. Trimming pared 8 bases from V and 7 bases from J, leaving 20 bases between. The CDR3 loop spans 15 amino acids. The CDR3 DNA sequence: TGTGCCAGCGGCCTATCGGGCGGCGGAGGTGAAAAACTGTTTTTT. Its protein product is CASGLSGGGGEKLFF.

The chain is built from TRBV7-2 and TRBJ2-1; 10 nucleotides align to TRBD2. The CDR3 is 15 amino acids. Germline CDR1 SGHTA, CDR2 FQGNSA. V was clipped by 1 base and J by 7 bases; unmatched bases: 4. CDR3 coding DNA: TGTGCCAGCAGCTTAGGGGGACTAGCGAGGAATGAGCAGTTCTTC. As protein: CASSLGGLARNEQFF.

The rearrangement links TRBV23-1 to TRBJ2-3, with D perhaps TRBD2 (7 bases). TRBV23-1 has ORF status, its function being uncertain. V was clipped by 6 bases and J by 2 bases, with 24 bases between them. The CDR3 loop spans 18 amino acids. This CDR3 is CASSGGPGPRGNTDTQYF. CDR3 nucleotides: TGCGCCAGCAGCGGGGGGCCGGGACCCCGAGGGAACACAGATACGCAGTATTTT.

DNA for the CDR3: TGTGCCAGCTCACCACAGGACTCTAACTATGGCTACACCTTC. This encodes CASSPQDSNYGYTF. The V and J genes are TRBV18 and TRBJ1-2; D is ambiguous. Germline CDR1 reads KGHSH; CDR2 reads LQKENI. The CDR3 extends over 14 amino acids. With 1 base removed from V and 0 bases from J, the gap between germline ends came to 6 bases.